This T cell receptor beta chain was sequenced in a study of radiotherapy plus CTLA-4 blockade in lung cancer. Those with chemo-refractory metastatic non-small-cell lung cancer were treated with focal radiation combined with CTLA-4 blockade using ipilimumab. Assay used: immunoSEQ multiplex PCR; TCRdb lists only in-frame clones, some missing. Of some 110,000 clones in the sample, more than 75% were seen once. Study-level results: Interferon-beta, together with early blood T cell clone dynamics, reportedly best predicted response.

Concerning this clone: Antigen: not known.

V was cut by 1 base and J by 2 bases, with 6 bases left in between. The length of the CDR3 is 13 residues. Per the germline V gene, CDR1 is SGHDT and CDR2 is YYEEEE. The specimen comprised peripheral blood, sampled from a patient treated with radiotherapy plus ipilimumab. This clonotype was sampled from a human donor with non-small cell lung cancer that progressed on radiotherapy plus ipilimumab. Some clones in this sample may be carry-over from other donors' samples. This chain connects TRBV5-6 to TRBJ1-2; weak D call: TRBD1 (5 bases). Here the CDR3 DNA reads TGTGCCAGCAGCTTGCACAGGAACTATGGCTACACCTTC. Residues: CASSLHRNYGYTF.